This is a list of T cell receptor beta chains from one sample in a study of siplizumab effects on memory and regulatory T cells. Libraries were prepared by immunoSEQ multiplex PCR; TCRdb keeps only in-frame clonotypes and omits some of them. Among about 52,000 clones, about 97% were seen once, and the ten largest hold 0.5% to 0.7%. Sequencing input: naive CD4+ T cells sorted from blood. These receptors originate from a human donor in good health. The CDR3 runs from the conserved cysteine through the conserved F or W. D genes are given only for firm matches. The size of a clone is reported for some rows only, either as once, few or many, or as a class for expanded clones.

size: .; J: TRBJ2-2; V: TRBV7-3; D: .; DNA: TGTGCCAGCAGCTTATCGGGGTCCACCGGGGAGCTGTTTTTT; CDR3: CASSLSGSTGELFF
size: .; J: TRBJ1-2; V: TRBV19; D: .; DNA: TGTGCCAGTAGTTCGGGAGCCGGGATCTATGGCTACACCTTC; CDR3: CASSSGAGIYGYTF
size: .; J: TRBJ1-1; V: TRBV2; D: .; DNA: TGTGCCAGCAGTGAATTTACAGCTGAAACTTTCTTT; CDR3: CASSEFTAETFF
size: .; J: TRBJ1-5; V: TRBV6-5; D: TRBD1; DNA: TGTGCCAGCAGGCAGGGGGGTGGCAATCAGCCCCAGCATTTT; CDR3: CASRQGGGNQPQHF
size: .; J: TRBJ2-1; V: TRBV4-2; D: .; DNA: TGTGCCAGCAGCCAAGATCCGGCCATCTACAATGAGCAGTTCTTC; CDR3: CASSQDPAIYNEQFF
size: .; J: TRBJ2-2; V: TRBV4-3; D: TRBD1; DNA: TGCGCCAGCAGCCCCCGGGACAGGGGGAAAGGGGAGCTGTTTTTT; CDR3: CASSPRDRGKGELFF
size: .; J: TRBJ1-4; V: TRBV10-3; D: .; DNA: TGTGCCATCAGTGTGGAAAACAGGGCTGGTGAAAAACTGTTTTTT; CDR3: CAISVENRAGEKLFF
size: .; J: TRBJ2-5; V: TRBV27; D: .; DNA: TGTGCCAGCAGTTTATCGTGGGGGGCGGGAGAGACCCAGTACTTC; CDR3: CASSLSWGAGETQYF
size: .; J: TRBJ1-5; V: TRBV6-6; D: .; DNA: TGTGCCAGCAGTCGGGATCTACGGGAGCAGCCCCAGCATTTT; CDR3: CASSRDLREQPQHF
size: .; J: TRBJ2-7; V: TRBV10-3; D: TRBD1; DNA: TGTGCCATTGGACAGGGAGGCTACGAGCAGTACTTC; CDR3: CAIGQGGYEQYF
size: once; J: TRBJ2-5; V: TRBV7-9; D: .; DNA: TGTGCCAGCAGTACCGGGACCGTGGTTTTGGAGACCCAGTACTTC; CDR3: CASSTGTVVLETQYF
size: .; J: TRBJ1-4; V: TRBV18; D: TRBD1; DNA: TGTGCCAGCTCACCCCAACCTGACAGGGGTAGGGAAAAACTGTTTTTT; CDR3: CASSPQPDRGREKLFF
size: once; J: TRBJ2-3; V: TRBV14; D: .; DNA: TGTGCCAGGGCTAGAGATACGCAGTATTTT; CDR3: CARARDTQYF
size: .; J: TRBJ2-1; V: TRBV28; D: TRBD2; DNA: TGTGCCAGCAGCCCTTTGGCTAGCGGGAGGACCTACAATGAGCAGTTCTTC; CDR3: CASSPLASGRTYNEQFF
size: .; J: TRBJ2-2; V: TRBV29-1; D: .; DNA: TGCAGCGTTGGGGGAAGGGTAGGGACCGGGGAGCTGTTTTTT; CDR3: CSVGGRVGTGELFF
size: .; J: TRBJ2-5; V: TRBV7-9; D: .; DNA: TGTGCCATCGGGGCAGAACAAGAGACCCAGTACTTC; CDR3: CAIGAEQETQYF
size: .; J: TRBJ2-1; V: TRBV5-1; D: .; DNA: TGCGCCAGCAGCTTGTTGGGACCCAGTGGGTTACAAAGCTCCTACAATGAGCAGTTCTTC; CDR3: CASSLLGPSGLQSSYNEQFF
size: once; J: TRBJ2-5; V: TRBV2; D: TRBD2; DNA: TGTGCCAGCAGTGAAGGGGGACTAGCGGGCGGGAGGGAGACCCAGTACTTC; CDR3: CASSEGGLAGGRETQYF
size: .; J: TRBJ1-2; V: TRBV6-5; D: .; DNA: TGTGCCACCAACGACAGCCCCGGTAGTGGCTATGGCTACACCTTC; CDR3: CATNDSPGSGYGYTF
size: .; J: TRBJ2-4; V: TRBV20-1; D: .; DNA: TGCAGTGCTACCCGGGACAAAGTGTACTTC; CDR3: CSATRDKVYF
size: .; J: TRBJ1-1; V: TRBV7-2; D: .; DNA: TGTGCCAGCAGCGCAGACAGGCTTTACACTGAAGCTTTCTTT; CDR3: CASSADRLYTEAFF
size: .; J: TRBJ1-5; V: TRBV19; D: .; DNA: TGTGCCAGTTCCTGGGGGAGCAATCAGCCCCAGCATTTT; CDR3: CASSWGSNQPQHF
size: .; J: TRBJ2-5; V: TRBV7-6; D: TRBD2; DNA: TGTGCCAGCAGCTTATACGGAAGAGCGGGAGCAGTGAGGGAGACCCAGTACTTC; CDR3: CASSLYGRAGAVRETQYF
size: .; J: TRBJ2-7; V: TRBV11-2; D: TRBD2; DNA: TGTGCCAGCAGCTGGGGTAGCGGGAGTTTTTACGAGCAGTACTTC; CDR3: CASSWGSGSFYEQYF
size: .; J: TRBJ2-7; V: TRBV7-2; D: .; DNA: TGTGCCAGCAGCCACGGACGCAATTACGAGCAGTACTTC; CDR3: CASSHGRNYEQYF
size: .; J: TRBJ1-4; V: TRBV18; D: .; DNA: TGTGCCAGCTCACCAACAGGGACGACTGAAAAACTGTTTTTT; CDR3: CASSPTGTTEKLFF
size: .; J: TRBJ1-2; V: TRBV6-5; D: .; DNA: TGTGCCAGCGCCACACAAGATGCTAACTATGGCTACACCTTC; CDR3: CASATQDANYGYTF
size: .; J: TRBJ2-7; V: TRBV5-1; D: .; DNA: TGCGCCAGCACTCGGGCACGGGGGGCCAGAGACGAGCAGTACTTC; CDR3: CASTRARGARDEQYF
size: .; J: TRBJ1-2; V: TRBV5-4; D: TRBD1; DNA: TGTGCCAGCAGCTTAGACAGGGAAGGCTATGGCTACACCTTC; CDR3: CASSLDREGYGYTF
size: .; J: TRBJ2-5; V: TRBV14; D: TRBD2; DNA: TGTGCCAGCAGCCAAGTCTCCGCGGGAGGTAGGGAGACCCAGTACTTC; CDR3: CASSQVSAGGRETQYF
size: .; J: TRBJ2-7; V: TRBV30; D: .; DNA: TGTGCCTGGAGTGGGGACAAAGGCCACGAGCAGTACTTC; CDR3: CAWSGDKGHEQYF
size: .; J: TRBJ1-2; V: TRBV6-1; D: .; DNA: TGTGCCAGCAGTATACTCAGGGTCTATGGCTACACCTTC; CDR3: CASSILRVYGYTF
size: once; J: TRBJ1-2; V: TRBV4-2; D: .; DNA: TGTGCCAGCAGCCAAGTCACCGGGACGGGAAATAGTGGCTACACCTTC; CDR3: CASSQVTGTGNSGYTF
size: .; J: TRBJ1-5; V: TRBV5-5; D: .; DNA: TGTGCCAGCAGCTCCGGACGGCTAGGCAATCAGCCCCAGCATTTT; CDR3: CASSSGRLGNQPQHF
size: .; J: TRBJ2-5; V: TRBV9; D: .; DNA: TGTGCCAGCAGCGGGCCCGAGGGGGAGACCCAGTACTTC; CDR3: CASSGPEGETQYF
size: .; J: TRBJ2-7; V: TRBV7-2; D: TRBD2; DNA: TGTGCCAGCAGCCGGAGGCGGGGGATCTACGAGCAGTACTTC; CDR3: CASSRRRGIYEQYF